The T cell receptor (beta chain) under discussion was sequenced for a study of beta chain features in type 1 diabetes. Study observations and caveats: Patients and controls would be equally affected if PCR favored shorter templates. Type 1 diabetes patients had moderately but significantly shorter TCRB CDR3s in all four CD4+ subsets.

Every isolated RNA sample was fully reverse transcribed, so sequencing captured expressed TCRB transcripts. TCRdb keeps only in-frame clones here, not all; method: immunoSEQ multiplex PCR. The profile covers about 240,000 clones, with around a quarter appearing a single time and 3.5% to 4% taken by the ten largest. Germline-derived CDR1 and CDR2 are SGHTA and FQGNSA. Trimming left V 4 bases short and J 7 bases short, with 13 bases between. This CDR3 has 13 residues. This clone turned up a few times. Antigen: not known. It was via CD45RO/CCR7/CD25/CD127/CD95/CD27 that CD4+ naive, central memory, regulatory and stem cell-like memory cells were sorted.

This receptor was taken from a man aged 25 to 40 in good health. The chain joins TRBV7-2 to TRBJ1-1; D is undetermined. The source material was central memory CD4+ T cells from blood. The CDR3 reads CASSYGFGLEAFF. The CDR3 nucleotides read TGTGCCAGCAGCTACGGATTTGGCCTTGAAGCTTTCTTT.